The rows below give T cell receptor beta chains drawn from one sample of a study of radiation and T cells in renal cell carcinoma. TCRdb's table, derived via immunoSEQ multiplex PCR, lists solely in-frame clones and lacks some. The data show approximately 40,000 clones, around four fifths seen once. The input for sequencing was blood, taken from a patient whose treatment included radiotherapy and nephrectomy. Every receptor here comes from a woman in her sixties or seventies with renal cell carcinoma. The CDR3 runs from the conserved cysteine through the conserved F or W. D genes are given only for firm matches. Clone size, where shown, is once, few, many, or a class for clones that have expanded.

CASSPRTSTDTQYF,TGTGCCAGTAGTCCGCGGACTAGCACAGATACGCAGTATTTT,-,TRBV19,TRBJ2-3,-
CASSIRDGYNEQFF,TGTGCCAGCAGCATCCGGGACGGCTACAATGAGCAGTTCTTC,-,TRBV13,TRBJ2-1,-
CASSFSPGAPLHF,TGTGCCAGCAGTTTCTCCCCGGGGGCCCCCCTCCACTTT,-,TRBV27,TRBJ1-6,-
CASSLVDNYGYTF,TGTGCCAGCAGCTTAGTTGATAACTATGGCTACACCTTC,-,TRBV4-2,TRBJ1-2,-
CASSRGQSNTEAFF,TGTGCCAGCAGCCGCGGACAGTCGAACACTGAAGCTTTCTTT,-,TRBV6-6,TRBJ1-1,-
CAFSQDSGANVLTF,TGTGCCTTCTCCCAGGACTCTGGGGCCAACGTCCTGACTTTC,-,TRBV6-5,TRBJ2-6,-
CASSLFRTSGELFF,TGCGCCAGCAGCTTGTTCCGAACATCCGGGGAGCTGTTTTTT,-,TRBV5-1,TRBJ2-2,-
CAISPDRGLNRRGNTEAFF,TGTGCCATCAGTCCGGACAGGGGGCTAAACCGGCGAGGGAACACTGAAGCTTTCTTT,TRBD1,TRBV10-3,TRBJ1-1,-
CARQVLGGACNQPQHF,TGCGCCAGGCAAGTCCTGGGGGGCGCCTGCAATCAGCCCCAGCATTTT,-,TRBV23-1,TRBJ1-5,-
CAWTPRRDSYGYTF,TGTGCCTGGACCCCCCGCCGGGACAGTTATGGCTACACCTTC,TRBD1,TRBV30,TRBJ1-2,-
CASSSALGGSSSYNEQFF,TGTGCCAGCAGCTCCGCCTTGGGGGGGTCCAGCTCCTACAATGAGCAGTTCTTC,TRBD2,TRBV7-6,TRBJ2-1,once
CASSLGSSGQETQYF,TGTGCCAGCAGCTTAGGTTCTAGCGGACAAGAGACCCAGTACTTC,TRBD2,TRBV7-2,TRBJ2-5,-
CASSFEGTGGNTEAFF,TGTGCCAGCAGCTTTGAGGGTACAGGGGGGAACACTGAAGCTTTCTTT,TRBD1,TRBV5-8,TRBJ1-1,-
CASSALAGARTGELFF,TGTGCCAGCAGCGCACTAGCGGGGGCAAGGACCGGGGAGCTGTTTTTT,TRBD2,TRBV7-7,TRBJ2-2,-
CASSLVGAPTGELFF,TGTGCCAGCAGCTTGGTGGGGGCGCCGACCGGGGAGCTGTTTTTT,-,TRBV5-4,TRBJ2-2,-
CASSSRGGDTGELFF,TGTGCCAGCAGCTCCCGCGGCGGCGACACCGGGGAGCTGTTTTTT,-,TRBV7-2,TRBJ2-2,-
CASTRDSYGYTF,TGTGCCAGCACCCGGGACAGCTATGGCTACACCTTC,TRBD1,TRBV6-1,TRBJ1-2,-
CASSLDSRFGEAFF,TGTGCCAGCAGCTTAGACAGTCGGTTCGGTGAAGCTTTCTTT,-,TRBV7-2,TRBJ1-1,-
CASSPGTGFGTQYF,TGTGCCAGCAGCCCCGGGACAGGGTTCGGGACCCAGTACTTC,TRBD1,TRBV9,TRBJ2-5,-
CASRLSIGLETQYF,TGTGCCAGCAGGCTCTCGATTGGCCTGGAGACCCAGTACTTC,-,TRBV6-5,TRBJ2-5,few
CARSARRGGVAKNIQYF,TGTGCCCGCAGTGCGAGAAGGGGGGGGGTAGCCAAAAACATTCAGTACTTC,-,TRBV25-1,TRBJ2-4,-
CASSQLTASGVGNIQYF,TGCGCCAGCAGCCAACTTACCGCCTCGGGGGTTGGGAACATTCAGTACTTC,-,TRBV4-1,TRBJ2-4,once